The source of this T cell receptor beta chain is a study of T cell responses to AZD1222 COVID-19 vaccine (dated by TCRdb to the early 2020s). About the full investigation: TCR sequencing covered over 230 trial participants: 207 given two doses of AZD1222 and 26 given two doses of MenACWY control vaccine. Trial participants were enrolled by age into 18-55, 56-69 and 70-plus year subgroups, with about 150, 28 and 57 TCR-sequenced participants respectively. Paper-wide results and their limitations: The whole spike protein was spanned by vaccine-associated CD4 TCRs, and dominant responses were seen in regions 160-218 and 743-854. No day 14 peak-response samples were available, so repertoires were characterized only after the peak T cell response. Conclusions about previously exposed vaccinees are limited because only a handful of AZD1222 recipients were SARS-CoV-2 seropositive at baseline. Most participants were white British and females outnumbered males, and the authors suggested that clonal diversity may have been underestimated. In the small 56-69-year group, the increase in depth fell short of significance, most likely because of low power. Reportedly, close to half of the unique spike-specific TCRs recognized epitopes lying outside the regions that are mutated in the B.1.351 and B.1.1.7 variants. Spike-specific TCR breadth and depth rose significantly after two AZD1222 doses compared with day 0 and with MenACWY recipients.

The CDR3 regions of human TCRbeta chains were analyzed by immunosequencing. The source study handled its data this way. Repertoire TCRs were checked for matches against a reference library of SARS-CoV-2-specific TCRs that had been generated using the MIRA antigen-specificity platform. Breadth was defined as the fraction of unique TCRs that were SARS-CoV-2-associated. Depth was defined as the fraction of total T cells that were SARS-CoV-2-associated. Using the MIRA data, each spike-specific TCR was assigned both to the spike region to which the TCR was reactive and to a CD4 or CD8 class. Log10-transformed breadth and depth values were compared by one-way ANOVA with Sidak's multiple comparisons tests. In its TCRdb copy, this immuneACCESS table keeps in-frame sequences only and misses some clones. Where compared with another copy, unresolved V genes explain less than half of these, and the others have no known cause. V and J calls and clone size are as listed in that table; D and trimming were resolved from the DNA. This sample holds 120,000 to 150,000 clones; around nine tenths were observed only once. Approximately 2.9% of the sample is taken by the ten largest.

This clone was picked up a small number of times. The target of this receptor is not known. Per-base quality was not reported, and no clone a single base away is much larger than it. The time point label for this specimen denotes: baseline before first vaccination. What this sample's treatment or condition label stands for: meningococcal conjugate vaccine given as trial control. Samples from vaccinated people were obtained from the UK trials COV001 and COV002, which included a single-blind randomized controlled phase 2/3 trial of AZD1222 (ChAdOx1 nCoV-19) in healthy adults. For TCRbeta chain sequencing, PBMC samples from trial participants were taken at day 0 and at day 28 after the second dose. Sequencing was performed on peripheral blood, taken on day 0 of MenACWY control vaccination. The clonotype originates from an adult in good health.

The CDR3 in this case is CASRLQVPSSPLHF. The nucleotide sequence reads as follows: TGTGCCAGCAGATTACAGGTCCCAAGTTCACCCCTCCACTTT. The chain was built from TRBV6-5 and TRBJ1-6; the D gene is perhaps TRBD1, from 5 matching bases. The CDR3 starts with the cysteine, ends with the phenylalanine, and has 14 residues. CDR3 DNA only is kept here, 42 bases in frame from base 1. At the junction V is shortened by 6 bases and J by 9 bases, with 15 bases in between. CDR1 and CDR2 are read off the germline V gene as MNHEY and SVGAGI.